What follows are 19 T cell receptor beta chains derived from one specimen sequenced in a study of T cell changes during pregnancy in multiple sclerosis. Only in-frame clones appear in the TCRdb table, and some are missing; sequencing was by immunoSEQ multiplex PCR. The sample includes roughly 20,000 clones, roughly 87% seen only once; the top ten take about 7.5%. The sequences come from CD8+ T cells from peripheral blood mononuclear cells, collected in the second trimester of pregnancy. The receptors were sampled from a female donor in good health, enrolled as a control in a pregnancy study.

The CDR3 spells CAISDPSFWTSGGRADTQYF. The CDR3 DNA follows: TGTGCCATCAGTGATCCATCCTTCTGGACTAGCGGGGGGCGGGCAGATACGCAGTATTTT. The chain employs TRBV10-3 and TRBJ2-3; 14 positions match TRBD2. The CDR3 runs 20 residues. Germline CDR1 is ENHRY and CDR2 is SYGVKD. J lost 4 bases, V lost 3 bases, and 15 bases had no gene match.

This sequence joins TRBV5-4 and TRBJ1-2; 8 nucleotides match TRBD1. The trim removed 1 base at V and 2 bases at J, leaving 4 bases unmatched. The CDR3 totals 15 residues. The germline V gene has CDR1 SGHNT and CDR2 YYREEE (reference sequence). CDR3 DNA: TGTGCCAGCAGCTTGCTGACAGGGGAAAACTATGGCTACACCTTC. This codes for CASSLLTGENYGYTF. The complete variable domain, with remaining parts taken from reference TRBV5-4 and TRBJ1-2, reads ETGVTQSPTHLIKTRGQQVTLRCSSQSGHNTVSWYQQALGQGPQFIFQYYREEENGRGNFPPRFSGLQFPNYSSELNVNALELDDSALYLCASSLLTGENYGYTFGSGTRLTVV.

V and J are TRBV15 and TRBJ2-6; the match to TRBD1 covers 8 bases. J gave up 0 bases and V 3 bases, and 4 bases lay outside the gene matches. This CDR3 has 17 amino acids. Per germline, CDR1 LNHNV and CDR2 YYDKDF (reference sequence). DNA for the CDR3: TGTGCCACCAGCAGTAGCAGGGGGCTCTCTGGGGCCAACGTCCTGACTTTC. This gives the protein CATSSSRGLSGANVLTF. Full variable domain (missing parts from reference TRBV15 and TRBJ2-6): DAMVIQNPRYQVTQFGKPVTLSCSQTLNHNVMYWYQQKSSQAPKLLFHYYDKDFNNEADTPDNFQSRRPNTSFCFLDIRSPGLGDTAMYLCATSSSRGLSGANVLTFGAGSRLTVL.

This clone was observed a single time. The rearrangement joins TRBV6-1 to TRBJ1-1; D is ambiguous. The CDR3 is 13 amino acids. The V and J ends lost 4 bases and 1 base respectively, with 7 bases between them. CDR1 MNHNS and CDR2 SASEGT come from the germline V gene. CDR3 nucleotides: TGTGCCAGCAGTGCGCGGGCGAACACTGAAGCTTTCTTT. It translates to CASSARANTEAFF.

This chain uses TRBV27 with TRBJ2-1; D perhaps matches TRBD2 (6 bases). Germline V gene sequence: CDR1 MNHEY, CDR2 SMNVEV (reference sequence). V lost 9 bases to trimming and J lost 2 bases, with 17 bases between them. The CDR3 totals 15 residues. Here the CDR3 reads CASQIRGDPYNEQFF. For the CDR3, the DNA is TGTGCCAGTCAAATTCGCGGGGACCCCTACAATGAGCAGTTCTTC.

V gene TRBV19 combines with J gene TRBJ1-3, with D perhaps TRBD1 (6 bases). The CDR3 extends over 16 amino acids. The ends were cut back, 3 bases at V and 0 bases at J, with 12 bases in the middle. Germline-derived CDR1 and CDR2 are LNHDA and SQIVND (reference sequence). This CDR3 reads CASSIWTVGSGNTIYF. The CDR3 coding sequence is TGTGCCAGTAGTATCTGGACAGTTGGCTCTGGAAACACCATATATTTT.

The V call is TRBV7-8, the J call TRBJ2-7, with 7 bases that match TRBD1. Germline lookup yields CDR1 SGHVS and CDR2 FQNEAQ. The length of the CDR3 is 14 residues. Trimming at V came to 7 bases and at J to 2 bases, leaving 8 bases not matched to a gene. CDR3 protein: CASTHPGQTYEQYF. The CDR3 coding sequence is TGTGCCAGCACCCACCCGGGACAGACCTACGAGCAGTACTTC.

This clone was counted only a few times. Other DNA sequences in this specimen translate into the identical CDR3. V gene TRBV27 combines with J gene TRBJ1-1; D call uncertain. The germline gives CDR1 MNHEY, CDR2 SMNVEV (reference sequence). With 3 bases removed from V and 3 bases from J, the gap between germline ends came to 8 bases. The CDR3 contains 13 residues. The CDR3 nucleotides read TGTGCCAGCAGTTTGTTGGGAGACACTGAAGCTTTCTTT. Protein product: CASSLLGDTEAFF.

The chain links TRBV23-1 to TRBJ1-3; 9 bases line up with TRBD1. TRBV23-1 is an ORF, with its function uncertain. The V and J ends lost 6 bases and 9 bases, in that order; junction bases with no gene match: 6. This CDR3 is 13 amino acids long. In nucleotides, the CDR3 is TGCGCCAGCAGGGGACAGGGACGAATCACCATATATTTT. This gives the protein CASRGQGRITIYF.

The chain is built from TRBV7-2 and TRBJ1-6; no reliable D call. CDR1 and CDR2 from the germline V gene are SGHTA and FQGNSA. Trimming stripped 2 bases from V and 4 bases from J, with 9 bases between. The CDR3 is made up of 15 amino acids. The CDR3 is CASSLQANYNSPLHF. CDR3 DNA: TGTGCCAGCAGCTTACAGGCGAATTATAATTCACCCCTCCACTTT.

Here the CDR3 DNA reads TGTGCCAGCAGTTTAGTGGCACCAGGGGGGCGAGAGACCCAGTACTTC. It translates to CASSLVAPGGRETQYF. V gene TRBV28 combines with J gene TRBJ2-5; maybe TRBD1 (7 bases). Germline lookup yields CDR1 MDHEN and CDR2 SYDVKM. Trimming removed 2 bases from V and 4 bases from J, with 17 bases in between. The CDR3 totals 16 residues.

CDR3 amino acids: CASSYSEGLYTGELFF. CDR3 in DNA: TGTGCCAGCAGTTACTCGGAGGGCCTGTACACCGGGGAGCTGTTTTTT. V and J are TRBV6-5 and TRBJ2-2, with D maybe TRBD2 (6 bases). Germline V lookup: CDR1 MNHEY, CDR2 SVGAGI. V shed 0 bases and J shed 3 bases, with 11 bases lying between them. This CDR3 comprises 16 residues.

This chain links TRBV12-5 with TRBJ2-1, with 7 bases identical to TRBD1. CDR1 and CDR2 from the germline V gene are LGHNT and FRNRAP. This CDR3 region has 18 residues. The J segment lost 8 bases and the V segment lost 1 base, leaving 17 bases of the junction unmatched. The CDR3 coding sequence is TGTGCTAGTGGTTTGGGGATCCGATGGCAGGGCCAGGGGGATGAGCAGTTCTTC. It translates to CASGLGIRWQGQGDEQFF.

The rearrangement joins TRBV6-5 to TRBJ1-5, with a tentative D call TRBD1 (5 bases). The V and J ends lost 2 bases and 2 bases respectively, with 7 bases between them. The CDR3 totals 14 residues. Germline V gene sequence: CDR1 MNHEY, CDR2 SVGAGI. The CDR3 here is CASSYGGGNQPQHF. DNA for the CDR3: TGTGCCAGCAGTTACGGAGGGGGCAATCAGCCCCAGCATTTT.

This chain uses TRBV27 with TRBJ1-2; D unclear. V was cut by 10 bases and J by 4 bases, with 16 bases left in between. This CDR3 spans 13 amino acids. CDR1 and CDR2 from the germline V gene are MNHEY and SMNVEV (reference sequence). The DNA for the CDR3 is TGTGCCACCACAACCGATCCCTCCTATGGCTACACCTTC. Translated: CATTTDPSYGYTF.

This clone turned up a few times. The gene calls are TRBV4-2 and TRBJ2-3; a possible D gene is TRBD2 (5 bases). V was trimmed by 2 bases and J by 1 base, leaving 10 bases between them. The CDR3 has 15 amino acids. The germline V gene encodes CDR1 LGHNA and CDR2 YNFKEQ. The CDR3 loop is CASSQTRTGTDTQYF. CDR3 coding DNA: TGTGCCAGCAGCCAAACTAGGACGGGCACAGATACGCAGTATTTT.

The J gene is TRBJ1-1, the V gene TRBV9, with a tentative D call TRBD1 (5 bases). The length of the CDR3 is 17 residues. Germline V lookup: CDR1 SGDLS, CDR2 YYNGEE. Trimming left V 3 bases short and J 4 bases short, with 22 bases between. The CDR3 sequence is CASSARAGRGGGTEAFF. CDR3 nucleotide sequence: TGTGCCAGCAGCGCCCGGGCGGGTCGCGGGGGTGGCACTGAAGCTTTCTTT.

In its sample, this clone was seen a few times. A read error may account for a junction end that differs from germline. This sequence joins TRBV7-7 and TRBJ2-5; D gene ambiguous. The CDR3 sequence is 13 residues long. Germline CDR1 is SSHAT and CDR2 is FNYEAQ (reference sequence). The CDR3 region is CASRGRSSETQYF. CDR3 in DNA: TGTGCTAGCAGAGGAAGGAGTTCGGAGACCCAGTACTTC.

The gene calls are TRBV27 and TRBJ2-4; a possible D gene is TRBD1 (6 bases). CDR3 size: 14 residues. Germline V CDR1 and CDR2: MNHEY, SMNVEV (reference sequence). V was pared by 4 bases and J by 5 bases, with 12 bases between. CDR3 residues: CASSSRTVQNIQYF. Written as DNA, the CDR3 is TGTGCCAGCAGTTCCCGGACAGTCCAAAACATTCAGTACTTC.